These 4 T cell receptor beta chains were sequenced from one sample in a study of human T cells and chemical hapten exposure. MiXCR, run by TCRdb on the RACE reads, gives a single entry per CDR3 protein. The data show tens of thousands of distinct CDR3 sequences, around 9.9% seen once. Described time point: pre-sensitization, week 0. Noted treatment: therapeutic diphenylcyclopropenone sensitization with weekly scalp DPC. The sequences come from whole blood, collected in connection with sensitization to the hapten diphenylcyclopropenone (DPC). The source of these receptors is a woman in her 50s with alopecia areata. Some clones in this sample may be carry-over from other donors' samples.

With regard to this clonotype: A much larger clone is a single base away; this may be a read error. CDR3 coding DNA: TGTGCCACCAGTGACAGTATGAACACTGAAGCTTTCTTT. Its translation: CATSDSMNTEAFF. V gene TRBV24-1 combines with J gene TRBJ1-1, with D uncertain. Per germline, CDR1 KGHDR and CDR2 SFDVKD. This CDR3 contains 13 residues. The V end was cut by 4 bases, the J end by 0 bases, with 5 bases between.

The chain carries TRBV3-1 and TRBJ2-2; 10 positions match TRBD2. The CDR3 extends over 16 amino acids. V shed 5 bases and J 1 base; nucleotides not matched to a gene: 4. In germline, CDR1 is LGHDT, CDR2 YNNKEL (reference sequence). The CDR3 bases are TGTGCCAGCAGCGTGGGACTAGCGATGAACACCGGGGAGCTGTTTTTT. This encodes CASSVGLAMNTGELFF.

This clonotype was detected only a few times. The V gene is TRBV7-2, the J gene TRBJ2-7; TRBD1 or TRBD2 may be the D gene (5 bases each). Trimming cost V 5 bases and J 5 bases, with 19 bases left between them. Germline V lookup: CDR1 SGHTA, CDR2 FQGNSA. There are 15 residues in the CDR3. CDR3 residues: CASSQLGHSGDEQYF. DNA of the CDR3: TGTGCCAGCAGCCAACTAGGACACTCTGGCGACGAGCAGTACTTC.

The V call is TRBV6-5, the J call TRBJ2-1, with 13 bases identical to TRBD2. From germline, CDR1 is MNHEY and CDR2 SVGAGI. With V trimmed by 5 bases and J by 0 bases, 7 bases remained unmatched. This CDR3 region has 18 residues. The CDR3 sequence: CASSSWTSGSISYNEQFF. CDR3 coding DNA: TGTGCCAGCAGTAGCTGGACTAGCGGGAGTATCTCCTACAATGAGCAGTTCTTC.